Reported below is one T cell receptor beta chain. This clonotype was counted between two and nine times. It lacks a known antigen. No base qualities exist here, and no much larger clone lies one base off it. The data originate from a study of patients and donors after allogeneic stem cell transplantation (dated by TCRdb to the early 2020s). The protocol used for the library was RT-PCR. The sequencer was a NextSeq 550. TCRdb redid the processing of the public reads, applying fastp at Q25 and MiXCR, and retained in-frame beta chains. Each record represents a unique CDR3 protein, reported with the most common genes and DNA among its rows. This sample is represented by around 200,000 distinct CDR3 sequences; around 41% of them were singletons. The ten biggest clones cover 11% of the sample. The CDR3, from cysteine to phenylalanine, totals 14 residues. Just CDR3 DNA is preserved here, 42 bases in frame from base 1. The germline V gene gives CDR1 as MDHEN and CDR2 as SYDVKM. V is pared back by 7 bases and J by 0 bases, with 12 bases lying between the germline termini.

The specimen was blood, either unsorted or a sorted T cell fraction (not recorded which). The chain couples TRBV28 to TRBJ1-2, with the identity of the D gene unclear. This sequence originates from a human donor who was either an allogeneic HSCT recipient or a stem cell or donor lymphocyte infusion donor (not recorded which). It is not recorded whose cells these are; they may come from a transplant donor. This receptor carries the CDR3 CASNVDGPNYGYTF. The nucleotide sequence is TGTGCCAGCAACGTGGACGGTCCTAACTATGGCTACACCTTC.